This T cell receptor (beta chain) was retrieved from a study of regulatory T cells in long-lasting Graves disease. A few counts support this clonotype. The antigen is unknown. This sequence may be a read error, since a much larger clone differs from it by one base. V lost 6 bases and J lost 2; bases outside the gene matches: 6. The V gene's germline CDR1 is SGHTA and CDR2 FQGNSA. CDR3 length equals 14 residues. Regarding time point: newly diagnosed GD, antithyroid drugs for less than 3 months. Generation of the TCR library employed RNA extracted from PBMCs. General observations from the study: New patients shared 970 or so public clonotypes, and persistent patients shared more, with about 2,500.

iRepertoire HTBI primers and Arm-PCR of CDR3 regions built TCR beta libraries. One entry per CDR3 protein results from TCRdb running MiXCR on the multiplex PCR reads. The profile shows 400,000 to 500,000 distinct CDR3 sequences, 14% of them singletons. The sample was also reused in another study, on T cells in Graves' hyperthyroidism and ophthalmopathy.

The source of this sequence is a woman aged 45-59 years with Graves disease. Sample: peripheral blood mononuclear cells (PBMCs), taken at new diagnosis, from a patient treated with antithyroid drugs. The chain uses TRBV7-2 and TRBJ2-7; 8 bases map to TRBD2. CDR3 DNA sequence: TGTGCCAGCAGGCAGACTAGCGCGACCTACGAGCAGTACTTC. Its protein product is CASRQTSATYEQYF. The full variable domain, rest sourced from reference TRBV7-2 and TRBJ2-7, is GAGVSQSPSNKVTEKGKDVELRCDPISGHTALYWYRQSLGQGLEFLIYFQGNSAPDKSGLPSDRFSAERTGGSVSTLTIQRTQQEDSAVYLCASRQTSATYEQYFGPGTRLTVT.